This T cell receptor beta chain was captured in a study of glioma-infiltrating T cells. Study overall: Glioblastomas were WHO grade IV, sampled at first diagnosis; low-grade were grade II. Dexamethasone exposure before glioma surgery was limited to six or fewer days.

The iRepertoire nested amplicon-rescue multiplex PCR amplified TCR alpha and beta CDR3s from RNA. TCRdb re-called the multiplex PCR reads through MiXCR, storing one row per CDR3 protein. The sample lists a few hundred thousand distinct CDR3 sequences; roughly 41% were seen once. After removal of 2 bases from V and 1 base from J, the junction contained 8 bases not matched to a gene. Germline assignment: CDR1 MDHEN and CDR2 SYDVKM. There are 19 residues in the CDR3. The sequence was obtained from a human donor with low-grade glioma or glioblastoma, undergoing nonglioma brain surgery, or in good health (not recorded which). The V gene is TRBV28, the J gene TRBJ2-4, with TRBD2 matching over 13 bases. The sample taken for sequencing was glioma tissue, nonneoplastic brain tissue, or PBMCs (not recorded which). The CDR3 sequence is CASSLGTSGAGWAKNIQYF. In nucleotides, the CDR3 is TGTGCCAGCAGTTTAGGGACTAGCGGGGCTGGTTGGGCCAAAAACATTCAGTACTTC.